These 32 T cell receptor beta chains share one sample of origin, sequenced in a study of blood T cell repertoires in COVID-19. Assay used: immunoSEQ multiplex PCR; TCRdb lists only in-frame clones, some missing. The top ten hold roughly a fifth of the sample, which has 65,000 to 85,000 clones, more than 75% seen once. The sequencing sample was made of peripheral blood. Every receptor here comes from a human donor in a cohort sampled during active COVID-19.

The chain's CDR3 is CASSDTRADTGELFF. In nucleotides, the CDR3 is TGTGCCAGCAGTGATACCAGGGCGGACACCGGGGAGCTGTTTTTT. The chain recombines TRBV2 with TRBJ2-2; D perhaps matches TRBD1 (5 bases). V was clipped by 3 bases and J by 3 bases, with 11 bases between them. The germline V gene has CDR1 SNHLY and CDR2 FYNNEI. The CDR3 spans 15 residues.

The V gene is TRBV11-2, the J gene TRBJ2-7; 10 nucleotides match TRBD1. The CDR3 runs to 17 residues. Germline lookup yields CDR1 SGHAT and CDR2 FQNNGV. Trimming at V came to 2 bases and at J to 1 base, leaving 8 bases not matched to a gene. The CDR3 loop is CASSLKLLGQGSYEQYF. The CDR3, as DNA: TGTGCCAGCAGCTTAAAGTTGTTGGGACAGGGGTCCTACGAGCAGTACTTC.

The chain has TRBV9 and TRBJ1-1; D unclear. CDR1 is SGDLS and CDR2 is YYNGEE in the germline V gene. This CDR3 has 12 residues. The germline V and J ends were trimmed by 4 bases and 1 base, with 5 bases remaining between them. CDR3 DNA sequence: TGTGCCAGCAGCTCTACGAACACTGAAGCTTTCTTT. It encodes CASSSTNTEAFF. The complete variable domain, with remaining parts taken from reference TRBV9 and TRBJ1-1, reads DSGVTQTPKHLITATGQRVTLRCSPRSGDLSVYWYQQSLDQGLQFLIQYYNGEERAKGNILERFSAQQFPDLHSELNLSSLELGDSALYFCASSSTNTEAFFGQGTRLTVV.

The chain recombines TRBV9 with TRBJ2-1; tentatively, D is TRBD2 (6 bases). The V gene's germline CDR1 is SGDLS and CDR2 YYNGEE. V gave up 0 bases and J gave up 7 bases, with 23 bases separating them. The CDR3 consists of 18 residues. DNA of the CDR3: TGTGCCAGCAGCGTAGTGGGACTGACGGGAGCAACGGGGAATGAGCAGTTCTTC. Its protein product is CASSVVGLTGATGNEQFF.

The V call is TRBV5-5, the J call TRBJ1-5; 10 bases fit TRBD1. The J segment lost 7 bases and the V segment lost 8 bases, leaving 12 bases of the junction unmatched. There are 15 residues in the CDR3. Germline CDR1 SGHKS, CDR2 YYEKEE (reference sequence). The CDR3 region has the DNA TGTGCCAGTAGTACCGACAGGGGGCTGGGACAGCCCCAGCATTTT. Its protein is CASSTDRGLGQPQHF.

This clone has just a few counts. The chain is built from TRBV7-2 and TRBJ2-3, with D perhaps matching TRBD2 (7 bases). The CDR3 extends over 14 amino acids. Germline values: CDR1 SGHTA, CDR2 FQGNSA. Between the trimmed V and J ends, which lost 0 bases and 5 bases, there was a span of 9 bases. CDR3 loop: CASSLAGGGDTQYF. In nucleotides, the CDR3 is TGTGCCAGCAGCTTAGCGGGAGGGGGAGATACGCAGTATTTT.

This clone was counted only a few times. J is TRBJ1-2 and V is TRBV5-4, with TRBD1 matching 9 bases. Germline V lookup: CDR1 SGHNT, CDR2 YYREEE (reference sequence). V lost 0 bases and J lost 4; bases outside the gene matches: 13. The CDR3 extends over 18 amino acids. Here the CDR3 reads CASSLAGGPGQGTYGYTF. CDR3 bases: TGTGCCAGCAGCTTGGCTGGGGGGCCGGGACAGGGCACCTATGGCTACACCTTC.

This clone has only a few counts. The rearrangement links TRBV6-5 to TRBJ2-2; D is uncertain. Germline CDR1 reads MNHEY; CDR2 reads SVGAGI. The V and J ends lost 4 bases and 4 bases respectively, with 10 bases between them. The CDR3 loop spans 14 amino acids. The CDR3: CASSSSLATGELFF. The CDR3 DNA follows: TGTGCCAGCAGTTCATCGCTGGCCACCGGGGAGCTGTTTTTT.

The chain couples TRBV7-9 to TRBJ2-1; 8 bases are shared with TRBD2. V lost 6 bases, J lost 2 bases, and 12 bases stayed unmatched. Germline V gene data show CDR1 as SEHNR and CDR2 as FQNEAQ (reference sequence). The length of the CDR3 is 17 residues. CDR3 in DNA: TGTGCCAGCAGACCAGGTGGTTGGCGGGGGGCCTACAATGAGCAGTTCTTC. It encodes CASRPGGWRGAYNEQFF.

The chain links TRBV5-4 to TRBJ1-3; TRBD1 is a possible D gene (6 bases). CDR1 and CDR2 from the germline V gene are SGHNT and YYREEE (reference sequence). Trimming pared 1 base from V and 0 bases from J, leaving 8 bases between. The CDR3 extends over 15 amino acids. The CDR3 region has the DNA TGTGCCAGCAGCTTGCAGGGGCTCTCTGGAAACACCATATATTTT. Residues: CASSLQGLSGNTIYF. Full variable domain (rest looked up from reference TRBV5-4 and TRBJ1-3): ETGVTQSPTHLIKTRGQQVTLRCSSQSGHNTVSWYQQALGQGPQFIFQYYREEENGRGNFPPRFSGLQFPNYSSELNVNALELDDSALYLCASSLQGLSGNTIYFGEGSWLTVV.

This sequence joins TRBV4-1 and TRBJ2-3; 8 bases line up with TRBD2. CDR3 length: 16 residues. Germline CDR1 reads MGHRA; CDR2 reads YSYEKL. J lost 3 bases, V lost 0 bases, and 5 bases had no gene match. The CDR3 sequence is CASSQDLAGRTDTQYF. In DNA, the CDR3 is TGCGCCAGCAGCCAAGACCTAGCGGGTAGGACAGATACGCAGTATTTT.

V gene TRBV15 combines with J gene TRBJ1-4; 8 nucleotides align to TRBD1. With V trimmed by 3 bases and J by 3 bases, 6 bases remained unmatched. CDR1 is LNHNV, CDR2 YYDKDF, per germline (reference sequence). This CDR3 is built from 16 residues. CDR3 DNA: TGTGCCACCAGCAGTGAAAGGACAGGGTCTAATGAAAAACTGTTTTTT. Its translation is CATSSERTGSNEKLFF.

This clone was seen a single time. This chain links TRBV9 with TRBJ2-2; D might be TRBD1 (6 bases). The germline gives CDR1 SGDLS, CDR2 YYNGEE. Trimming shortened V by 0 bases and J by 6 bases, and 9 bases separated the two germline ends. The CDR3 spans 14 residues. The CDR3 reads CASSVGGGSGELFF. The CDR3 DNA sequence: TGTGCCAGCAGCGTAGGAGGGGGTTCCGGGGAGCTGTTTTTT.

For this clone: The same CDR3 is also encoded by other DNA sequences in this sample. The rearrangement uses TRBV28 and TRBJ2-3; the match to TRBD2 covers 7 bases. The CDR3 totals 14 residues. In germline, CDR1 is MDHEN, CDR2 SYDVKM. The V segment lost 3 bases and the J segment 2 bases; nucleotides outside the gene matches: 2. The DNA of the CDR3 is TGTGCCAGCAGTTTCGGGGGGTTCACAGATACGCAGTATTTT. Amino acids: CASSFGGFTDTQYF.

In its sample, this clone was seen a few times. The chain recombines TRBV3-1 (or the pseudogene TRBV3-2) with TRBJ1-1; D is possibly TRBD1 (6 bases). The V end was cut by 6 bases, the J end by 3 bases, with 14 bases between. CDR3 length: 14 amino acids. Germline CDR1 is LGHDT and CDR2 is YNNKEL (reference sequence). The CDR3 protein is CASSQTQGYTEAFF. In nucleotides, the CDR3 is TGTGCCAGCAGTCAGACGCAGGGGTACACTGAAGCTTTCTTT.

This chain uses TRBV19 with TRBJ1-5; 11 nucleotides match TRBD1. The CDR3 totals 15 residues. The germline V gene encodes CDR1 LNHDA and CDR2 SQIVND (reference sequence). V lost 4 bases to trimming and J lost 6 bases; unmatched junction nucleotides: 5. Here the CDR3 DNA reads TGTGCCAGTAGTAAGGGACAGGGGGTCGTTCAGCCCCAGCATTTT. Its protein is CASSKGQGVVQPQHF.

The V and J genes are TRBV12-5 and TRBJ1-5; TRBD1 agrees at 7 bases. CDR1 and CDR2 (germline): LGHNT, FRNRAP. J gave up 6 bases and V 6 bases, and 14 bases lay outside the gene matches. The CDR3 covers 16 residues. CDR3 in DNA: TGTGCTAGTGGAGACAATCGTTCGACAGGGCCTCAGCCCCAGCATTTT. As protein: CASGDNRSTGPQPQHF.

The chain employs TRBV7-3 and TRBJ2-5; 14 positions match TRBD2. With V trimmed by 4 bases and J by 1 base, 2 bases remained unmatched. The CDR3 contains 16 residues. Germline CDR1 and CDR2: SGHTA and FQGTGA. The CDR3 spells CASSSGLAGGQETQYF. CDR3 bases: TGTGCCAGCAGCTCCGGACTAGCGGGAGGCCAAGAGACCCAGTACTTC.

V and J are TRBV5-1 and TRBJ2-3, with D possibly matching TRBD1 (6 bases). Trimming stripped 7 bases from V and 2 bases from J, with 14 bases between. Germline V gene data show CDR1 as SGHRS and CDR2 as YFSETQ. The CDR3 loop spans 14 amino acids. CDR3 DNA: TGCGCCAGCGGCCGACAGGAACCCACAGATACGCAGTATTTT. Translating gives CASGRQEPTDTQYF.

The V and J genes are TRBV18 and TRBJ1-6; perhaps TRBD1 as D (5 bases). V was cut by 3 bases and J by 8 bases, with 14 bases left in between. Germline V gene lookup returns CDR1 KGHSH and CDR2 LQKENI. This CDR3 contains 15 residues. This CDR3 reads CASSPLLGQDSPLHF. The CDR3 nucleotides are TGTGCCAGCTCACCCTTACTCGGACAAGATTCACCCCTCCACTTT.

The chain links TRBV5-4 to TRBJ2-7; the match to TRBD1 covers 9 bases. V lost 2 bases to trimming and J lost 7 bases; unmatched junction nucleotides: 10. This CDR3 region has 15 residues. The germline V gene encodes CDR1 SGHNT and CDR2 YYREEE (reference sequence). CDR3 region: CASSFGTGGTWEQYF. For the CDR3, the DNA is TGTGCCAGCAGCTTCGGTACAGGGGGCACTTGGGAGCAGTACTTC.

The V gene is TRBV6-1, the J gene TRBJ2-7; no clear D gene. Germline-derived CDR1 and CDR2 are MNHNS and SASEGT. The CDR3 is 13 amino acids. Trimming stripped 1 base from V and 0 bases from J, with 4 bases between. The CDR3 coding sequence is TGTGCCAGCAGTGAAGGTTACTCCTACGAGCAGTACTTC. Encoded protein: CASSEGYSYEQYF.

The chain uses TRBV6-1 and TRBJ1-5; TRBD1 might be the D (5 bases). The CDR3 runs to 15 residues. The V and J ends lost 2 bases and 2 bases respectively, with 10 bases between them. The germline gives CDR1 MNHNS, CDR2 SASEGT. CDR3 region: CASSELGAGNQPQHF. CDR3 coding DNA: TGTGCCAGCAGTGAACTAGGGGCCGGCAATCAGCCCCAGCATTTT.

The chain employs TRBV5-1 and TRBJ2-5; 8 bases align to TRBD2. The CDR3 spans 14 residues. From germline, CDR1 is SGHRS and CDR2 YFSETQ. V was clipped by 3 bases and J by 4 bases; unmatched bases: 5. DNA of the CDR3: TGCGCCAGCAGCTGGGGCGGGAGGACAGAGACCCAGTACTTC. This gives the protein CASSWGGRTETQYF.

The chain joins TRBV7-9 to TRBJ1-1; D remains ambiguous. The V and J ends lost 6 bases and 8 bases respectively, with 13 bases between them. The germline V gene has CDR1 SEHNR and CDR2 FQNEAQ (reference sequence). There are 12 residues in the CDR3. CDR3 residues: CASSRQAREAFF. The CDR3 DNA sequence: TGTGCCAGCAGTCGCCAGGCCCGAGAAGCTTTCTTT. Full variable domain (outside the CDR3, taken from reference TRBV7-9 and TRBJ1-1): DTGVSQNPRHKITKRGQNVTFRCDPISEHNRLYWYRQTLGQGPEFLTYFQNEAQLEKSRLLSDRFSAERPKGSFSTLEIQRTEQGDSAMYLCASSRQAREAFFGQGTRLTVV.

The chain links TRBV9 to TRBJ1-6; D not certain. Trimming took off 0 bases at V and 0 bases at J, with 7 bases between the two ends. The CDR3 sequence is 16 residues long. From germline, CDR1 is SGDLS and CDR2 YYNGEE. The CDR3 sequence: CASSVGGSSYNSPLHF. The CDR3 region has the DNA TGTGCCAGCAGCGTAGGCGGGAGCTCCTATAATTCACCCCTCCACTTT.

V gene TRBV5-1 combines with J gene TRBJ2-6; D unclear. The CDR3 length is 15 residues. Per the germline V gene, CDR1 is SGHRS and CDR2 is YFSETQ. The germline V and J ends were trimmed by 3 bases and 3 bases, with 10 bases remaining between them. DNA for the CDR3: TGCGCCAGCAGCTCGGTGACAAGTGGGGCCAACGTCCTGACTTTC. Protein: CASSSVTSGANVLTF.

The chain combines TRBV23-1 with TRBJ2-5; tentatively, D is TRBD1 (5 bases). TRBV23-1 is flagged as an ORF with uncertain function. V was clipped by 2 bases and J by 5 bases, with 15 bases between them. CDR3 size: 15 residues. The CDR3 sequence: CASSQIHTGWETQYF. CDR3 DNA: TGCGCCAGCAGTCAAATCCACACAGGTTGGGAGACCCAGTACTTC.

The rearrangement joins TRBV5-4 to TRBJ1-6; the match to TRBD1 covers 7 bases. V shed 1 base and J 10 bases; nucleotides not matched to a gene: 8. The CDR3 length is 15 residues. CDR1 SGHNT and CDR2 YYREEE come from the germline V gene (reference sequence). CDR3 protein: CASSLPTGARSPLHF. The DNA of the CDR3 is TGTGCCAGCAGCTTGCCCACAGGGGCGCGCTCACCCCTCCACTTT.

V and J are TRBV11-2 and TRBJ1-2; weak D call: TRBD1 (6 bases). The V gene lost 5 bases and the J gene lost 5 bases, with 18 bases spanning the gap. There are 15 residues in the CDR3. Germline lookup yields CDR1 SGHAT and CDR2 FQNNGV. CDR3 sequence: CASSPTGGRGYGYTF. The CDR3 DNA reads as TGTGCCAGCAGCCCTACGGGGGGCCGCGGGTATGGCTACACCTTC.

This chain joins TRBV19 and TRBJ1-4; D unresolved. The CDR3 covers 16 residues. Germline CDR1 LNHDA, CDR2 SQIVND (reference sequence). Trimming cost V 3 bases and J 0 bases, with 11 bases left between them. CDR3 bases: TGTGCCAGTAGTATCGGCAGGCCCTCAACTAATGAAAAACTGTTTTTT. Amino acids: CASSIGRPSTNEKLFF.

The chain combines TRBV10-3 with TRBJ2-5; 12 bases fit TRBD2. V gave up 6 bases and J gave up 5 bases; unmatched junction bases: 7. Germline values: CDR1 ENHRY, CDR2 SYGVKD. This CDR3 is built from 15 residues. CDR3 nucleotides: TGTGCCATCAGCGCCCGTCTAGCGGGAGGGGAGACCCAGTACTTC. Translation: CAISARLAGGETQYF.